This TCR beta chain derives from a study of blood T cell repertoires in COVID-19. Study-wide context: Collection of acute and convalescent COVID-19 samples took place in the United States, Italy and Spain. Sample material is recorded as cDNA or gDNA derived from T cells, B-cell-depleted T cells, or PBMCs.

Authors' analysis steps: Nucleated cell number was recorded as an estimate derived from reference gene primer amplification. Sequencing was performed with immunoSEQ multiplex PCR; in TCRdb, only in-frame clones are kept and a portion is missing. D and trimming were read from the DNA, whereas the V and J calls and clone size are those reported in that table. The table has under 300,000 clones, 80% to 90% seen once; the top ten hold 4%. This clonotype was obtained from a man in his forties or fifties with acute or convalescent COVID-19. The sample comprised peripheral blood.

CDR3 loop: CASSLPQGAGEQYF. The CDR3 coding sequence is TGCGCCAGCAGCTTGCCGCAGGGGGCTGGCGAGCAGTACTTC. V is TRBV5-1 and J is TRBJ2-7; 8 bases match TRBD1. The V gene's germline CDR1 is SGHRS and CDR2 YFSETQ. The CDR3 sequence is 14 residues long. J was trimmed by 6 bases and V by 1 base; bases with no gene match: 6.